This entry concerns a single TCR beta chain. TCRdb's table, derived via immunoSEQ multiplex PCR, lists solely in-frame clones and lacks some. The data show hundreds of thousands of clones, with 82% seen just once and about 3.2% held by the top ten. The data were obtained in a study of blood T cell repertoires in COVID-19. Whole-study context: Nucleic acid was either cDNA or gDNA, and it came from T cells, B-cell-depleted T cells, or PBMCs.

The CDR3 extends over 15 amino acids. The V gene's germline CDR1 is SGHVS and CDR2 FNYEAQ. With 5 bases clipped from V and 8 bases from J, the junction kept 9 bases outside the gene matches. Assignments of participants to cohorts depended upon their own reported clinical history. Recovered Cohort 3 donors showed two negative PCRs, clearance, or symptom resolution. Sequencing was performed on PBMCs or T cells enriched from blood (not recorded which). This clonotype originated in an older woman who had recovered from COVID-19. The chain joins TRBV7-6 to TRBJ1-4; 9 bases are a match to TRBD1. Written as DNA, the CDR3 is TGTGCCAGCAGCCGTAACAGGGGGCGTGAAGAAAAACTGTTTTTT. Protein: CASSRNRGREEKLFF.